This record looks at one T cell receptor (beta chain) sequence and its context. The antigen is undetermined. The sample belongs to a study of cytomegalovirus exposure and HLA in healthy donors. Study summary: One earlier analysis, a look at about 179 million T cells, found around 110 million unique TCR beta sequences.

The CDR3 is made up of 12 amino acids. Germline loops: CDR1 SGHTA, CDR2 FQGNSA. V was shortened by 5 bases and J by 4 bases, with 9 bases between the two germline ends. Overall study findings and caveats: Productive rates of about 90% or about 30% were seen for most TCR beta V segments in an earlier analysis. When analyzed later, a missense DCLRE1C variant was found to be linked to TCR beta V- and J-gene trimming. The likely origin of a cluster of highly shared sequence variants was a sequencing artifact.

Use of 60 Vbeta and 13 Jbeta primers characterized the PCR. Data came from immunoSEQ multiplex PCR; TCRdb stores just in-frame clones and leaves some out. This sample yields over 100,000 clones, of which roughly 8.8% are seen a single time; about 6.7% belongs to the top ten. The chain is built from TRBV7-2 and TRBJ2-7; D gene ambiguous. The TCR was taken from a woman aged 35 to 49 in good health and CMV-seropositive. Sequenced sample: PBMCs. CDR3 sequence (DNA): TGTGCCAGCAGCCCTCACAGATACGAGCAGTACTTC. Translation: CASSPHRYEQYF.